A selection of T cell receptor beta chains follows, all from one sample in a study of T cells in Graves' hyperthyroidism and ophthalmopathy. TCRdb fed the multiplex PCR reads into MiXCR, producing one record per CDR3 protein. The table shows more than 500,000 distinct CDR3 sequences, with less than 15% occurring only once. The sample consisted of blood. Receptors originate from a woman aged 40 to 50 with Graves' hyperthyroidism. Both conserved end residues are part of each CDR3. The order of the fields is J gene, D gene, V gene, clone size, CDR3 DNA, CDR3 protein. The D gene is left open where the match is weak. Only some rows state a clone size, as once, few, many or a class for expanded clones.

TRBJ2-1	TRBD2	TRBV15	-	TGTGCCACCAGCGTACTAGCGGGAGCTGATGAGCAGTTCTTC	CATSVLAGADEQFF
TRBJ2-7	-	TRBV12-5	-	TGTGCTAGTGGTGACCGCCGGGACGGGTACTACGAGCAGTACTTC	CASGDRRDGYYEQYF
TRBJ2-1	-	TRBV6-9	-	TGTGCCAGCAGTTCGGCAGGCGACAATGAGCAGTTCTTC	CASSSAGDNEQFF
TRBJ2-3	TRBD1	TRBV11-2	many	TGTGCCAGCAGCTTGGGGACAGGCCCTAGCACAGATACGCAGTATTTT	CASSLGTGPSTDTQYF
TRBJ2-7	TRBD1	TRBV30	few	TGTGCCTACCGCGGACAGGGGGTGAACGAGCAGTACTTC	CAYRGQGVNEQYF
TRBJ2-5	-	TRBV29-1	-	TGCAGCGTTGACGGACCCATGACTACTTACCAAGAGACCCAGTACTTC	CSVDGPMTTYQETQYF
TRBJ2-1	-	TRBV4-1	-	TGCGCCAGCAGCCAAGATCCGGCGGGTGGGGACAATGAGCAGTTCTTC	CASSQDPAGGDNEQFF
TRBJ2-1	TRBD1	TRBV19	few	TGTGCCAGTAGTACCGACAGGGGGGTTGGTAATGAGCAGTTCTTC	CASSTDRGVGNEQFF
TRBJ2-5	TRBD2	TRBV7-9	many	TGTGCCAGCAGCTTAGAATTCGGGCTAGCGGGAGCTGAGACCCAGTACTTC	CASSLEFGLAGAETQYF
TRBJ1-5	-	TRBV19	few	TGTGCCAGTACCCAACAACCCCAGGGAGTTAGCAATCAGCCCCAGCATTTT	CASTQQPQGVSNQPQHF
TRBJ2-7	TRBD2	TRBV20-1	-	TGCAGTGCTAGAGGACTAGCGGACGAGCAGTACTTC	CSARGLADEQYF
TRBJ1-5	-	TRBV24-1	-	TGTGCCAACTTTAGACGAGACCCGCCGCTAGATCAGCCCCAGCATTTT	CANFRRDPPLDQPQHF
TRBJ1-2	TRBD1	TRBV6-2/TRBV6-3	many	TGTGCCAGCAGTTACAAATTGGGACAGGACTATGGCTACACCTTC	CASSYKLGQDYGYTF
TRBJ1-2	-	TRBV28	few	TGTGCCAGCTCGGTCCCCGGAGGGATCGAGGGAAAAGGCTACACCTTC	CASSVPGGIEGKGYTF
TRBJ1-2	-	TRBV4-1	-	TGCGCCAGCAGCCAAGAGAGGGTTGGAATTGGGGGTGTTAGCTACACCTTC	CASSQERVGIGGVSYTF
TRBJ2-1	TRBD2	TRBV5-1	many	TGCGCCAGCAGTAGGAGCGGGGCCTCCCACAATGAGCAGTTCTTC	CASSRSGASHNEQFF
TRBJ2-5	-	TRBV3-1	many	TGTGCCAGCAGCCAACAAGGGTTAAGCGGGGAGACCCAGTACTTC	CASSQQGLSGETQYF
TRBJ2-1	TRBD2	TRBV20-1	-	TGCAGTGCTGGACGGGAGGGCCGATACAATGAGCAGTTCTTC	CSAGREGRYNEQFF
TRBJ2-1	-	TRBV28	few	TGTGCCAGCAGTTTAGCCGGGACTGAGCAGTTCTTC	CASSLAGTEQFF
TRBJ2-3	-	TRBV10-1	few	TGCGCCAGCAGTGAGACACGAAGCGGGTACACAGATACGCAGTATTTT	CASSETRSGYTDTQYF
TRBJ2-7	TRBD2	TRBV28	many	TGTGCCAGCAGTTCCCTTAAGGCTAGCGGGAGCTACGAGCAGTACTTC	CASSSLKASGSYEQYF
TRBJ1-3	-	TRBV29-1	-	TGCAGCGTTGACGACGGGAGCTCTGGAAACACCATATATTTT	CSVDDGSSGNTIYF
TRBJ2-1	TRBD2	TRBV28	many	TGTGCCAGCAGTTTAAACGGGAGGTCTTTTGGGGAGCAGTTCTTC	CASSLNGRSFGEQFF
TRBJ2-2	-	TRBV19	-	TGTGCCAGTGGGGGACTGAACACCGGGGAGCTGTTTTTT	CASGGLNTGELFF
TRBJ1-6	-	TRBV11-2	once	TGTGCCGGCAGCCCGGGGACTACTGAAGATTCACCCCTCCACTTT	CAGSPGTTEDSPLHF
TRBJ2-7	TRBD2	TRBV28	many	TGTGCCAGCAGTGCTTCTAGCGGGGTAAGCTCCTACGAGCAGTACTTC	CASSASSGVSSYEQYF
TRBJ1-1	TRBD1	TRBV19	-	TGTGCCACCGTGGACAGGGTGAACACTGAAGCTTTCTTT	CATVDRVNTEAFF
TRBJ2-7	-	TRBV27	many	TGTGCCAGCAGTCGTTCTGGGGTCCCTTACGAGCAGTACTTC	CASSRSGVPYEQYF
TRBJ2-2	-	TRBV18	once	TGTGCCAGCTCACCAAACGGACTCGGGGAGCTGTTTTTT	CASSPNGLGELFF
TRBJ2-1	TRBD1	TRBV27	many	TGTGCCAGCAGTATGACAGGGGACCGGGGTGAGCAGTTCTTC	CASSMTGDRGEQFF
TRBJ2-1	TRBD2	TRBV29-1	-	TGCAGCGTCCTCGTGGGACTAGCGGGAGTGGAGCAGTTCTTC	CSVLVGLAGVEQFF
TRBJ2-7	TRBD2	TRBV12-3/TRBV12-4	few	TGTGCCAGCAGCTTAGCGGGAAACCAATACGAGCAGTACTTC	CASSLAGNQYEQYF
TRBJ2-5	TRBD2	TRBV20-1	many	TGCAGTGCGAACCATCTAGCGGGAGGAAACCAAGAGACCCAGTACTTC	CSANHLAGGNQETQYF
TRBJ2-7	TRBD2	TRBV28	-	TGTGCGACTAGCGAAACCTACGAGCAGTACTTC	CATSETYEQYF
TRBJ2-1	TRBD1	TRBV27	few	TGTGCCAGCATGTATGGGACAGGGTTGTTCTTC	CASMYGTGLFF
TRBJ1-4	-	TRBV3-1	many	TGTGCCAGCAGCCAAATCCGGTCAAAGGGACTGTTTTTT	CASSQIRSKGLFF
TRBJ2-7	-	TRBV7-2	-	TGTGCCAGCAGCTTCAGTTTCGAGCAGTACTTC	CASSFSFEQYF
TRBJ1-5	-	TRBV20-1	few	TGCAGTGCTAGAGACCCGGATAGGGAAGCACAGCCCCAGCATTTT	CSARDPDREAQPQHF
TRBJ2-5	-	TRBV11-3	many	TGTGCCAGCAGCTTGGGCCCAACAGGGTCCCAGTACTTC	CASSLGPTGSQYF